This T cell receptor beta chain was recovered during a study of T cell responses to AZD1222 COVID-19 vaccine. General observations from the study: Within unmutated variant regions lay the reported targets of nearly half of spike-specific TCRs. Two AZD1222 administrations were followed by greater Spike-specific TCR breadth and depth.

A word on this clone: Its antigen is currently unknown.

Some clones are missing from TCRdb's copy, which holds only in-frame ones; the method was immunoSEQ multiplex PCR. The sample lists about 110,000 clones, around 84% seen once, with about 3.5% in the top ten. After removal of 1 base from V and 6 bases from J, the junction contained 8 bases not matched to a gene. This CDR3 has 15 residues. CDR1 is SNHLY, CDR2 FYNNEI, per germline. J is TRBJ1-2 and V is TRBV2; 7 nucleotides agree with TRBD1. This receptor was identified in an adult in good health. This sample comprised peripheral blood, obtained on day 0 of AZD1222 vaccination. The DNA of the CDR3 is TGTGCCAGCAGTGAAGTTCTCCAGGGGGTGAATGGCTACACCTTC. The encoded protein is CASSEVLQGVNGYTF.